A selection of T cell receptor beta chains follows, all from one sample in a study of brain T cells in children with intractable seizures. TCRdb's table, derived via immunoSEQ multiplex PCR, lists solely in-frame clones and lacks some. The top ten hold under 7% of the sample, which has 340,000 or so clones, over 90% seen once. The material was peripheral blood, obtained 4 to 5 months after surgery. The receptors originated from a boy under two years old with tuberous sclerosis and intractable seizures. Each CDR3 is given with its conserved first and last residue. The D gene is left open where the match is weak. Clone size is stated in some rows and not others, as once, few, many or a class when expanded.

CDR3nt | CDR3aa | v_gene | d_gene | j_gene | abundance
TGTGCTAGCAGCTTATCAGGACAGGTCACAGATACGCAGTATTTT | CASSLSGQVTDTQYF | TRBV7-7 | TRBD1 | TRBJ2-3 | .
TGCGCCAGCAGTCGGGGACTAGCGGGGGGGACCAATAGACCAGATACGCAGTATTTT | CASSRGLAGGTNRPDTQYF | TRBV5-1 | TRBD2 | TRBJ2-3 | .
TGTGCCAGCAGCTTAGATCTAGCGGGGGGGCAAGAGCAGTACTTC | CASSLDLAGGQEQYF | TRBV7-9 | TRBD2 | TRBJ2-7 | once
TGTGCCAGTGCCGGGACTAGCGGGAGGGGGGGCACCTACAATGAGCAGTTCTTC | CASAGTSGRGGTYNEQFF | TRBV9 | TRBD2 | TRBJ2-1 | .
TGCAGCGTCGCTGATCGGGCTCCTAACTATGGCTACACCTTC | CSVADRAPNYGYTF | TRBV29-1 | . | TRBJ1-2 | .
TGTGCCAGCAGCTTTGGGGGGCGCGTCGAGCAGTACTTC | CASSFGGRVEQYF | TRBV7-2 | . | TRBJ2-7 | .
TGTGCCAGCAGCTTGGCCCCAGACCTGAACACTGAAGCTTTCTTT | CASSLAPDLNTEAFF | TRBV5-4 | . | TRBJ1-1 | .
TGTGCCAGCAGCTTAGGCGGCGGGGAGAAGTACGAGCAGTACTTC | CASSLGGGEKYEQYF | TRBV7-9 | . | TRBJ2-7 | .
TGCGCCAGCAGCTTGGCCGACAGGGGTGGGTATGGCTACACCTTC | CASSLADRGGYGYTF | TRBV5-1 | TRBD1 | TRBJ1-2 | once
TGTGCCAGCAGTCCGGGGGGTAATCAGCCCCAGCATTTT | CASSPGGNQPQHF | TRBV7-8 | . | TRBJ1-5 | .
TGTGCCAGCAGCTCCAACCGGGACGGGGCCTCTGGAAACACCATATATTTT | CASSSNRDGASGNTIYF | TRBV5-4 | . | TRBJ1-3 | .
TGTGCCAGCAGCTTACAGCGGGAGGTCTCCTACGAGCAGTACTTC | CASSLQREVSYEQYF | TRBV7-8 | TRBD2 | TRBJ2-7 | .
TGTGCCAGCACCCCCACAGGGACAACGGGGACCTACGAGCAGTACTTC | CASTPTGTTGTYEQYF | TRBV6-2/TRBV6-3 | . | TRBJ2-7 | .
TGTGCCAGCAGCTTAGTCGGTCAGAGCCCCTACGAGCAGTACTTC | CASSLVGQSPYEQYF | TRBV7-9 | . | TRBJ2-7 | .
TGTGCCAGCAGCTTGACGGGGGGGACGAACACCGGGGAGCTGTTTTTT | CASSLTGGTNTGELFF | TRBV2 | TRBD2 | TRBJ2-2 | once
TGTGCCAGCAGCCAAGATCTAGGACAGGGTTTATATGGCTACACCTTC | CASSQDLGQGLYGYTF | TRBV3-1/TRBV3-2 | TRBD1 | TRBJ1-2 | .
TGTGCCAGCAGCAACCAAGGACAGGGGGGAATGGATGGCTACACCTTC | CASSNQGQGGMDGYTF | TRBV21-1 | . | TRBJ1-2 | .
TGTGCCAGCAGTGATCGGCAGGTGGAACGCGAGCAGTACTTC | CASSDRQVEREQYF | TRBV2 | . | TRBJ2-7 | .
TGTGCCACCAGTGATACCTCCACCGGGGAGCTGTTTTTT | CATSDTSTGELFF | TRBV24-1 | . | TRBJ2-2 | .
TGTGCCTGGAGTGTACAGGGGGACACTGAAGCTTTCTTT | CAWSVQGDTEAFF | TRBV30 | TRBD1 | TRBJ1-1 | .
TGTGCCAGCAGTTACCAGACAGGGGGTGGAACCGGGGAGCTGTTTTTT | CASSYQTGGGTGELFF | TRBV6-5 | TRBD1 | TRBJ2-2 | .
TGTGCCAGCAGTGAAGCGAGGACTAGCGGGGCCAACGTCCTGACTTTC | CASSEARTSGANVLTF | TRBV2 | TRBD2 | TRBJ2-6 | .
TGTGCCAGCAGCCAGATAGGGGAGTACACCTTC | CASSQIGEYTF | TRBV3-1/TRBV3-2 | . | TRBJ1-2 | .
TGTGCTAGTGGTTTGGTACCCGGACGGGGTTCGGAACGCTATGGCTACACCTTC | CASGLVPGRGSERYGYTF | TRBV12-5 | . | TRBJ1-2 | .
TGCGCCAGCAGCCAAAAAAAAGGGGGGGAAATCACTGAAGCTTTCTTT | CASSQKKGGEITEAFF | TRBV4-1 | . | TRBJ1-1 | .
TGTGCCATCAGTGAGCGGGGGGCAGGGGAGGCTGAAGCTTTCTTT | CAISERGAGEAEAFF | TRBV10-3 | . | TRBJ1-1 | .
TGTGCCAGCAGCTTAGCGATAACCGATTACTACACCTTC | CASSLAITDYYTF | TRBV7-8 | . | TRBJ1-2 | .
TGTGCCAGCAGCCCGTTCGGAGCGGCCACTGAAGCTTTCTTT | CASSPFGAATEAFF | TRBV7-9 | . | TRBJ1-1 | .
TGTGCCACCAGCAGAGATCAGCTCCTGATTGGTACAGATACGCAGTATTTT | CATSRDQLLIGTDTQYF | TRBV15 | . | TRBJ2-3 | once
TGTGCCAGCAGCTCAAATTTTCGGGGAAACACCATATATTTT | CASSSNFRGNTIYF | TRBV7-2 | . | TRBJ1-3 | many
TGTGCCAGCAGCTCCGGACTAGCGGGAGTAGCCAAAAACATTCAGTACTTC | CASSSGLAGVAKNIQYF | TRBV11-2 | TRBD2 | TRBJ2-4 | .